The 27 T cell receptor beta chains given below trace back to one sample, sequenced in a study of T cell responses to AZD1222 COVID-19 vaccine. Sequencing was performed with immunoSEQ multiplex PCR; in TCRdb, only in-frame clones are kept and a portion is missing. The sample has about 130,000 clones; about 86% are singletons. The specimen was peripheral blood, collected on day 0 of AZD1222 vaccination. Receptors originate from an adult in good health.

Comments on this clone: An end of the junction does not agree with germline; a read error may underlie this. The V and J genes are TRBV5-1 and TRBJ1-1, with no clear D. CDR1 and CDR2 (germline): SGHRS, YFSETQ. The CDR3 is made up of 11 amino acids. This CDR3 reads CASSLDSIRIF. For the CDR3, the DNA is TGCGCCAGCAGCTTGGACAGTATCCGAATCTTT.

The CDR3 is CASSLTGDSYEQYF. The CDR3 DNA is TGTGCCAGCAGCTTAACAGGGGACTCCTACGAGCAGTACTTC. The gene calls are TRBV7-3 and TRBJ2-7, with D possibly being TRBD1 (5 bases). V was trimmed by 0 bases and J by 0 bases, leaving 6 bases between them. Germline lookup yields CDR1 SGHTA and CDR2 FQGTGA. This CDR3 comprises 14 residues.

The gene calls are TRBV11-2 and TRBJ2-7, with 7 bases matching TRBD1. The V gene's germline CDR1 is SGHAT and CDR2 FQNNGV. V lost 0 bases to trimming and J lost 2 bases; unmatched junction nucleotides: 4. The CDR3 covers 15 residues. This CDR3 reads CASSLDLDRTYEQYF. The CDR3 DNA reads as TGTGCCAGCAGCTTAGATTTGGACAGGACCTACGAGCAGTACTTC. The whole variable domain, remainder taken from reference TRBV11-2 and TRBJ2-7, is EAGVAQSPRYKIIEKRQSVAFWCNPISGHATLYWYQQILGQGPKLLIQFQNNGVVDDSQLPKDRFSAERLKGVDSTLKIQPAKLEDSAVYLCASSLDLDRTYEQYFGPGTRLTVT.

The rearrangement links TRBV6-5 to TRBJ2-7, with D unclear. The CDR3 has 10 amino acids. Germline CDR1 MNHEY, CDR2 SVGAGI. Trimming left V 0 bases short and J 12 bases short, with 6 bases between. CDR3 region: CASSYSNRYF. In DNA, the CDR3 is TGTGCCAGCAGTTACTCTAACCGGTACTTC.

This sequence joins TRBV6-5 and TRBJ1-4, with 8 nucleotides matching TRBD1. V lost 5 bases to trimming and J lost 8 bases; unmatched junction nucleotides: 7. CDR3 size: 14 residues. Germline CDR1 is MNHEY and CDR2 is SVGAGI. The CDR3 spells CASSRKDRAEKLFF. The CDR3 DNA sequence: TGTGCCAGCAGTCGCAAGGACAGGGCAGAAAAACTGTTTTTT.

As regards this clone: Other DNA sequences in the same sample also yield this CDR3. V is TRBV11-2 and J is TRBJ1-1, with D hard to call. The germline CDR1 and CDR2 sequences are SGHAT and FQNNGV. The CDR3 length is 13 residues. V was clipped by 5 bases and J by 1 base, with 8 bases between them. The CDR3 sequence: CASSPSGNTEAFF. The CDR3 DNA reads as TGTGCCAGCAGCCCGTCTGGGAACACTGAAGCTTTCTTT.

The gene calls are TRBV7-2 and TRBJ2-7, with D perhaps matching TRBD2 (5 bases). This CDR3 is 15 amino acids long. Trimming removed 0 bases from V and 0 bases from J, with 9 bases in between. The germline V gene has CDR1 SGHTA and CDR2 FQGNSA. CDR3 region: CASSLAGADSYEQYF. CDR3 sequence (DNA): TGTGCCAGCAGCTTAGCCGGAGCGGACTCCTACGAGCAGTACTTC.

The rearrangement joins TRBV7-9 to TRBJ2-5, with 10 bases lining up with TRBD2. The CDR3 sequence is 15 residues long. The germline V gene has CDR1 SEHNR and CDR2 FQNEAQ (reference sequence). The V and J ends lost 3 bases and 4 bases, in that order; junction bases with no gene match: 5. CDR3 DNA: TGTGCCAGCAGCTTTGAAGCGGGAGGGTTAGAGACCCAGTACTTC. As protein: CASSFEAGGLETQYF.

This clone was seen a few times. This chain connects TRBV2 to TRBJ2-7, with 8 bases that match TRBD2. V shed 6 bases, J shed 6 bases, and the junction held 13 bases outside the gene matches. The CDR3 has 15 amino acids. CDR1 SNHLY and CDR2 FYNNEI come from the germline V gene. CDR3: CASRSPGLEKREQYF. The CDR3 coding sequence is TGTGCCAGCAGATCCCCGGGACTAGAAAAGCGCGAGCAGTACTTC.

Here the CDR3 DNA reads TGTGCCAGCAGTTACTCGGAGGCGATTTCTGGAAACACCATATATTTT. Amino acid sequence: CASSYSEAISGNTIYF. The V call is TRBV6-5, the J call TRBJ1-3, with D unresolved. This CDR3 region has 16 residues. Deletions cut 0 bases from V and 1 base from J, with 10 bases between. Germline V gives CDR1 MNHEY, CDR2 SVGAGI.

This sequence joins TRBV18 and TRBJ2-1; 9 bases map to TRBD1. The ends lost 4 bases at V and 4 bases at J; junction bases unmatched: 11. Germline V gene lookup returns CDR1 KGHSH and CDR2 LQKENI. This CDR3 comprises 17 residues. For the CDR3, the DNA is TGTGCCAGCTCACTCTACGGGACAGGGAGGGCGTACAATGAGCAGTTCTTC. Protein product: CASSLYGTGRAYNEQFF.

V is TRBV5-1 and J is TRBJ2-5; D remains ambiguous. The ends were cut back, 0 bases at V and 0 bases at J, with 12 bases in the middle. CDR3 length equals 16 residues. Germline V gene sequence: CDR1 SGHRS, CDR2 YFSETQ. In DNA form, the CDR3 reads TGCGCCAGCAGCTTGGTTTCGGGCTCGTACCAAGAGACCCAGTACTTC. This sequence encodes CASSLVSGSYQETQYF.

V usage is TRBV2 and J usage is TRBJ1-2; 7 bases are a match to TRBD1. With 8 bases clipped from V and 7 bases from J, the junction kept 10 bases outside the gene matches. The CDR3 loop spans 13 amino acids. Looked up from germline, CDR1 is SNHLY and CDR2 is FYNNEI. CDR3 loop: CASGPNQGGGYTF. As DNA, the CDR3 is TGTGCCAGCGGCCCGAACCAGGGGGGTGGCTACACCTTC.

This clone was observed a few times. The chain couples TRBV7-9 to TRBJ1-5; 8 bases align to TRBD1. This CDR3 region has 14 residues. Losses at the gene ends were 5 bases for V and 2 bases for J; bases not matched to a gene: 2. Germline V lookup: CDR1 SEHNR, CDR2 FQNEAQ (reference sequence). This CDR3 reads CASSLTGGNQPQHF. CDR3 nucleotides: TGTGCCAGCAGCCTGACAGGGGGCAATCAGCCCCAGCATTTT.

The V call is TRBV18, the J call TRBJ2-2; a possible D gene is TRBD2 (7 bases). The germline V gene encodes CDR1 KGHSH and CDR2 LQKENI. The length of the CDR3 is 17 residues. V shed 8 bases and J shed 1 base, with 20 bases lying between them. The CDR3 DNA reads TGTGCCAGCACCCAACAGGGCGGGAGCTGGAACACCGGGGAGCTGTTTTTT. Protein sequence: CASTQQGGSWNTGELFF. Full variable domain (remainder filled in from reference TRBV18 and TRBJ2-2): NAGVMQNPRHLVRRRGQEARLRCSPMKGHSHVYWYRQLPEEGLKFMVYLQKENIIDESGMPKERFSAEFPKEGPSILRIQQVVRGDSAAYFCASTQQGGSWNTGELFFGEGSRLTVL.

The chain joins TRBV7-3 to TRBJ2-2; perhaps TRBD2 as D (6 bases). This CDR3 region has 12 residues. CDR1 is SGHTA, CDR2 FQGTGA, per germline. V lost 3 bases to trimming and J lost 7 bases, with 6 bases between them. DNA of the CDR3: TGTGCCAGCAGCTTGACTAGCGGGGAGCTGTTTTTT. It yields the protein CASSLTSGELFF. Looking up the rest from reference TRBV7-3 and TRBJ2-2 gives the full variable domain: GAGVSQTPSNKVTEKGKYVELRCDPISGHTALYWYRQSLGQGPEFLIYFQGTGAADDSGLPNDRFFAVRPEGSVSTLKIQRTERGDSAVYLCASSLTSGELFFGEGSRLTVL.

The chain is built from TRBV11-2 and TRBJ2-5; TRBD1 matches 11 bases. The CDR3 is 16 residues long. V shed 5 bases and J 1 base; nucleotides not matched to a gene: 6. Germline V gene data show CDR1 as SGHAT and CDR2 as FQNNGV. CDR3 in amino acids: CASSPRDRGIQETQYF. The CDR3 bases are TGTGCCAGCAGCCCGAGGGACAGGGGGATCCAAGAGACCCAGTACTTC.

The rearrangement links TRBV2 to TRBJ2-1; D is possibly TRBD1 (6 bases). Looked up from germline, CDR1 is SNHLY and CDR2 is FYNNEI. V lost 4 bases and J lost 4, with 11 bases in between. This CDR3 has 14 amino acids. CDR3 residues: CASSGQATYNEQFF. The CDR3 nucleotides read TGTGCCAGCAGTGGACAGGCAACGTACAATGAGCAGTTCTTC.

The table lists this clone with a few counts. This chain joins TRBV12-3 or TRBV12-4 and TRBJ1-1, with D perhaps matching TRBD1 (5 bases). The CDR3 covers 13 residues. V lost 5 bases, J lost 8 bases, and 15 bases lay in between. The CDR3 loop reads CASSPRAAKEAFF. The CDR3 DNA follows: TGTGCCAGCAGTCCCAGGGCGGCGAAAGAAGCTTTCTTT.

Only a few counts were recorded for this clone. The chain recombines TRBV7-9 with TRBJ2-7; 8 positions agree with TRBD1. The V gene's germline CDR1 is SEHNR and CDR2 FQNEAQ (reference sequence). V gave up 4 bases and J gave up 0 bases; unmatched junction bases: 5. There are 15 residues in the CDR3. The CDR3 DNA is TGTGCCAGCAGCTCAGGACAGGGATTCTCCTACGAGCAGTACTTC. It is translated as CASSSGQGFSYEQYF.

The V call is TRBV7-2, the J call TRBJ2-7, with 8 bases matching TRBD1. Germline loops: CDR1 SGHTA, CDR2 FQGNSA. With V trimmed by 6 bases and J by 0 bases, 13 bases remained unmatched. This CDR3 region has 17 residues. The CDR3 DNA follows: TGTGCCAGCAGTTCTAATAACCCGGGACAGGACTCCTACGAGCAGTACTTC. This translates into CASSSNNPGQDSYEQYF.

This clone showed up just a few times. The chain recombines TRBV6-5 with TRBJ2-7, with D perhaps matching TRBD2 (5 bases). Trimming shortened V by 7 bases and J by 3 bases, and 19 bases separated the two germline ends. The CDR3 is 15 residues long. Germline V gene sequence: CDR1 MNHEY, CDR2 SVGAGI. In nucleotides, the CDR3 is TGTGCCAGCACCAAAGGTAGCGACGGCAACTACGAGCAGTACTTC. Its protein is CASTKGSDGNYEQYF.

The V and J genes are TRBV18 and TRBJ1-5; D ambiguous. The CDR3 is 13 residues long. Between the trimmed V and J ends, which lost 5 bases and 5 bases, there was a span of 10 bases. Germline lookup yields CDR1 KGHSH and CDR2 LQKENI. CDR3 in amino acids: CASSDSGYQPQHF. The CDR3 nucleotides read TGTGCCAGCTCAGACTCGGGGTATCAGCCCCAGCATTTT.

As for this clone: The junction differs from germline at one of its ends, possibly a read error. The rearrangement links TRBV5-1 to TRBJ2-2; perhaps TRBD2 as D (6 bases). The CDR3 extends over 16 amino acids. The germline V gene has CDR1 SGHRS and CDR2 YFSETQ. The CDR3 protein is CASTLSPSAGTGELFF. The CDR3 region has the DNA TGCGCCAGCACCTTGTCTCCTAGCGCGGGCACCGGGGAGCTGTTTTTT.

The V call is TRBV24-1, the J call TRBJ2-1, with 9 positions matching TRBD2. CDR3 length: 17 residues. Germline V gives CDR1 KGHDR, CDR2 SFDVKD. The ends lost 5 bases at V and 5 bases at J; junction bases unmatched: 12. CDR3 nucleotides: TGTGCCACCAGTGGTCTATCCGGGACTAGCATCGACAATGAGCAGTTCTTC. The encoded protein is CATSGLSGTSIDNEQFF.

CDR3 residues: CASSFSGTSGTYEQYF. CDR3 DNA: TGTGCCAGCAGTTTTTCCGGGACTAGCGGTACCTACGAGCAGTACTTC. The chain combines TRBV28 with TRBJ2-7; TRBD2 aligns across 11 bases. Trimming at V came to 3 bases and at J to 2 bases, leaving 6 bases not matched to a gene. CDR3 size: 16 residues. Germline CDR1 reads MDHEN; CDR2 reads SYDVKM.

The CDR3 region is CASSQAYPTVTYEQYF. The CDR3 DNA follows: TGCGCCAGCAGCCAAGCTTATCCGACCGTTACCTACGAGCAGTACTTC. The chain links TRBV4-3 to TRBJ2-7; D gene unclear. The ends were cut back, 1 base at V and 2 bases at J, with 15 bases in the middle. The CDR3 has 16 residues. Per germline, CDR1 LGHNA and CDR2 YSLEER.